The 5 T cell receptor beta chains presented below share a single source sample, sequenced in a study of chemoradiotherapy in HPV16-positive cancers (dated by TCRdb to between 2022 and 2023). The method was the immunoSEQ multiplex PCR assay. TCRdb took over this immuneACCESS table, retaining in-frame rearrangements with V and J assigned. Such tables are incomplete; in checked studies, under half of the missing clones stem from an unresolved V gene, and the remainder is unexplained. Across this sample there are about 12,000 clones, with 65% to 85% seen only once. In total, the top ten clones hold around 6.8% of the sample. The biological material was taken from a patient who underwent chemoradiotherapy. All receptors derive from a human donor with HPV-associated anogenital cancer.

The rearrangement links TRBV5-1 to TRBJ2-5, with TRBD2 identical over 11 bases. This CDR3 is 15 amino acids long. CDR1 and CDR2 from the germline V gene are SGHRS and YFSETQ. V shed 0 bases and J 5 bases; nucleotides not matched to a gene: 3. CDR3 bases: TGCGCCAGCAGCTTGGGAGTAGCGGGAGGGGAGACCCAGTACTTC. It yields the protein CASSLGVAGGETQYF.

This chain connects TRBV6-1 to TRBJ2-2; D is uncertain. Germline V gene data show CDR1 as MNHNS and CDR2 as SASEGT. The V end was cut by 2 bases, the J end by 8 bases, with 12 bases between. The CDR3 length is 14 residues. The CDR3 reads CASSERTLEGELFF. The CDR3 coding sequence is TGTGCCAGCAGTGAAAGGACCCTCGAGGGGGAGCTGTTTTTT.

This clone occurred once. The CDR3 bases are TGCGCCAGCAGCGAAAGGGCAGGAGGAAAACTGTTTTTT. It specifies CASSERAGGKLFF. The gene calls are TRBV4-3 and TRBJ1-4, with unresolved D. This CDR3 is built from 13 residues. Germline-derived CDR1 and CDR2 are LGHNA and YSLEER. V was trimmed by 5 bases and J by 10 bases, leaving 14 bases between them.

This clone was recorded once. V usage is TRBV7-2 and J usage is TRBJ2-7; D is uncertain. Trimming removed 6 bases at V and 3 bases at J, with 12 bases between. The CDR3 runs to 13 residues. Germline V gene sequence: CDR1 SGHTA, CDR2 FQGNSA. DNA of the CDR3: TGTGCCAGCAGAGAAATTCGTGGCTACGAGCAGTACTTC. It specifies CASREIRGYEQYF. The full variable domain, with the rest looked up from reference TRBV7-2 and TRBJ2-7, is GAGVSQSPSNKVTEKGKDVELRCDPISGHTALYWYRQSLGQGLEFLIYFQGNSAPDKSGLPSDRFSAERTGGSVSTLTIQRTQQEDSAVYLCASREIRGYEQYFGPGTRLTVT.

The J gene is TRBJ2-7, the V gene TRBV14; 7 bases fit TRBD2. The CDR3 length is 16 residues. V lost 1 base and J lost 3; bases outside the gene matches: 9. Germline assignment: CDR1 SGHDN and CDR2 FVKESK. DNA of the CDR3: TGTGCCAGCAGCCAAGTCCGAGCGGGGTCACGCTACGAGCAGTACTTC. Translating it yields CASSQVRAGSRYEQYF.